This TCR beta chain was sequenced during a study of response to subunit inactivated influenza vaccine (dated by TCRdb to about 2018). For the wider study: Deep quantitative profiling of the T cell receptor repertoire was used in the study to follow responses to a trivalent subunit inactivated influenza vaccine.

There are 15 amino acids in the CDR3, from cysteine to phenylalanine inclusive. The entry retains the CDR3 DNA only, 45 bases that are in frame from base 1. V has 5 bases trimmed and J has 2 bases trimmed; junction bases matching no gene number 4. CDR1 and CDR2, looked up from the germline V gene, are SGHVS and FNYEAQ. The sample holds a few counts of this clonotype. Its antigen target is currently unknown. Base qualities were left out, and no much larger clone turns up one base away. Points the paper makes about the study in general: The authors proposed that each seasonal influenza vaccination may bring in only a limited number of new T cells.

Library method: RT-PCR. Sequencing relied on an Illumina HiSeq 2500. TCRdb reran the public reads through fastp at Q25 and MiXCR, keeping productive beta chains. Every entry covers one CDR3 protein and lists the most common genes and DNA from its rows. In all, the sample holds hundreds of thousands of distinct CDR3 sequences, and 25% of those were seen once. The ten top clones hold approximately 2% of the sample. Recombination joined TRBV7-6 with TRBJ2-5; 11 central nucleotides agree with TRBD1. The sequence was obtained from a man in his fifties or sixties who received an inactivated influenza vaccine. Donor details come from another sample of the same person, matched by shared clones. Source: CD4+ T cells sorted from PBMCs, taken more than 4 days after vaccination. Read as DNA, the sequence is TGTGCCAGCAGCCATCGGGACAGGGGGCAAGAGACCCAGTACTTC. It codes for CASSHRDRGQETQYF.